One sample yielded the 26 T cell receptor beta chains listed below, sequenced in a study of cytomegalovirus exposure and HLA in healthy donors. PCR employed 60 Vbeta and 13 Jbeta primers. The data were produced by immunoSEQ multiplex PCR, yet TCRdb's version contains in-frame clones alone and is incomplete. The sample has over 150,000 clones; about 77% are singletons. The sample was PBMCs. The receptors stem from a woman aged 30 to 39 in good health and CMV-seronegative.

The J gene is TRBJ2-5, the V gene TRBV19, with a tentative D call TRBD2 (7 bases). The CDR3 totals 14 residues. In germline, CDR1 is LNHDA, CDR2 SQIVND (reference sequence). The V and J ends lost 3 bases and 7 bases respectively, with 15 bases between them. The CDR3 region has the DNA TGTGCCAGTAGTATGCGGGGGACACCGGGGACCCAGTACTTC. Its translation: CASSMRGTPGTQYF.

This clone turned up a few times. The rearrangement joins TRBV7-6 to TRBJ1-1, with 10 bases lining up with TRBD1. The CDR3 has 16 amino acids. Germline-derived CDR1 and CDR2 are SGHVS and FNYEAQ. V shed 0 bases, J shed 4 bases, and the junction held 5 bases outside the gene matches. DNA for the CDR3: TGTGCCAGCAGCTTAGCTCGACAGGGGGCTAGCACTGAAGCTTTCTTT. Translating it yields CASSLARQGASTEAFF.

This clone was detected only once. V and J are TRBV5-1 and TRBJ2-1; the D is unclear. V was cut by 0 bases and J by 4 bases, with 8 bases left in between. The CDR3 consists of 14 residues. The germline gives CDR1 SGHRS, CDR2 YFSETQ. The DNA for the CDR3 is TGCGCCAGCAGCTTGGTGACTCAATACAATGAGCAGTTCTTC. Translating gives CASSLVTQYNEQFF.

The chain uses TRBV9 and TRBJ2-7; perhaps TRBD2 as D (6 bases). The CDR3 runs to 11 residues. Germline V lookup: CDR1 SGDLS, CDR2 YYNGEE. V lost 7 bases to trimming and J lost 4 bases, with 9 bases between them. The CDR3 DNA reads TGTGCCAGCGGACGGGAGTACGAGCAGTACTTC. It codes for CASGREYEQYF.

This rearrangement joins TRBV7-9 to TRBJ1-2; the match to TRBD1 covers 7 bases. CDR1 is SEHNR and CDR2 is FQNEAQ in the germline V gene (reference sequence). The CDR3 covers 15 residues. J lost 4 bases, V lost 1 base, and 6 bases had no gene match. CDR3 region: CASSLVVGGVYGYTF. The CDR3 nucleotides read TGTGCCAGCAGCTTAGTGGTAGGGGGCGTCTATGGCTACACCTTC.

This CDR3 reads CASSLQINTEAFF. In DNA form, the CDR3 reads TGTGCCAGCAGCTTACAGATAAACACTGAAGCTTTCTTT. V usage is TRBV7-6 and J usage is TRBJ1-1; D is ambiguous. There are 13 residues in the CDR3. Germline-derived CDR1 and CDR2 are SGHVS and FNYEAQ. V lost 2 bases and J lost 2, with 6 bases in between. The full variable domain, its missing parts supplied by reference TRBV7-6 and TRBJ1-1, is GAGVSQSPRYKVTKRGQDVALRCDPISGHVSLYWYRQALGQGPEFLTYFNYEAQQDKSGLPNDRFSAERPEGSISTLTIQRTEQRDSAMYRCASSLQINTEAFFGQGTRLTVV.

V usage is TRBV15 and J usage is TRBJ1-5, with TRBD1 matching over 7 bases. Germline CDR1 reads LNHNV; CDR2 reads YYDKDF (reference sequence). The ends lost 5 bases at V and 1 base at J; junction bases unmatched: 5. This CDR3 has 15 residues. The CDR3 reads CATSFDRVSNQPQHF. DNA of the CDR3: TGTGCCACCAGCTTTGACAGGGTGAGCAATCAGCCCCAGCATTTT.

The rearrangement links TRBV5-1 to TRBJ2-3, with TRBD2 identical over 8 bases. J was trimmed by 4 bases and V by 0 bases; bases with no gene match: 13. The CDR3 sequence is 18 residues long. The germline V gene encodes CDR1 SGHRS and CDR2 YFSETQ. The CDR3 sequence: CASSLGLAPRGGADTQYF. The CDR3 DNA reads TGCGCCAGCAGCTTGGGACTAGCGCCTAGGGGTGGCGCAGATACGCAGTATTTT.

CDR3 nucleotides: TGCGCCAGCAGCCCCGACCGGGGGGCAGGGAGGGTCGAGCAGTACTTC. Translation gives CASSPDRGAGRVEQYF. This rearrangement joins TRBV10-2 to TRBJ2-7, with D tentatively TRBD2 (7 bases). Trimming removed 6 bases at V and 6 bases at J, with 24 bases between. CDR1 and CDR2 (germline): WSHSY, SAAADI. The CDR3 runs to 16 residues.

This clone was recorded once. The CDR3 DNA reads TGTGCCAGCAGCCCTGACAGTGTCTTGGGGCCCCAGCATTTT. This encodes CASSPDSVLGPQHF. This chain connects TRBV28 to TRBJ1-5, with D tentatively TRBD1 (5 bases). Trimming shortened V by 6 bases and J by 9 bases, and 18 bases separated the two germline ends. Germline loops: CDR1 MDHEN, CDR2 SYDVKM. This CDR3 is built from 14 residues. Drawing the rest from reference TRBV28 and TRBJ1-5, the complete variable domain is DVKVTQSSRYLVKRTGEKVFLECVQDMDHENMFWYRQDPGLGLRLIYFSYDVKMKEKGDIPEGYSVSREKKERFSLILESASTNQTSMYLCASSPDSVLGPQHFGDGTRLSIL.

The gene calls are TRBV11-2 and TRBJ2-7; 8 bases map to TRBD1. The germline V gene encodes CDR1 SGHAT and CDR2 FQNNGV. This CDR3 is 14 amino acids long. The ends lost 4 bases at V and 6 bases at J; junction bases unmatched: 8. The CDR3, as DNA: TGTGCCAGCAGCTCCCAGGGGGCGCTTCTCGAGCAGTACTTC. Translated: CASSSQGALLEQYF.

This chain uses TRBV5-4 with TRBJ2-7, with D possibly TRBD1 on 5 matching bases. This CDR3 has 14 amino acids. Per the germline V gene, CDR1 is SGHNT and CDR2 is YYREEE (reference sequence). The ends were cut back, 1 base at V and 6 bases at J, with 14 bases in the middle. This CDR3 is CASSLRQGEREQYF. CDR3 nucleotides: TGTGCCAGCAGCTTGCGGCAGGGTGAACGCGAGCAGTACTTC.

The V and J genes are TRBV13 and TRBJ2-1; 7 bases line up with TRBD2. J gave up 8 bases and V 5 bases, and 9 bases lay outside the gene matches. This CDR3 region has 14 residues. Germline loops: CDR1 PRHDT, CDR2 FYEKMQ (reference sequence). This chain's CDR3 is CASSPSGGGDEQFF. The CDR3 DNA is TGTGCCAGCAGCCCCAGTGGGGGAGGGGATGAGCAGTTCTTC.

The rearrangement uses TRBV19 and TRBJ2-5; TRBD2 matches at 7 bases. The end of the DNA fits TRBJ2-7 better, so the J call may be wrong. Germline values: CDR1 LNHDA, CDR2 SQIVND (reference sequence). The CDR3 spans 13 residues. The CDR3 loop reads CASSSSGNYEQYF. The CDR3 DNA reads TGTGCCAGTAGCTCGAGCGGGAATTACGAGCAGTACTTC.

This clone was counted a single time. The chain carries TRBV5-1 and TRBJ2-5; TRBD2 aligns across 7 bases. Germline lookup yields CDR1 SGHRS and CDR2 YFSETQ. The CDR3 has 13 amino acids. J was trimmed by 13 bases and V by 0 bases; bases with no gene match: 9. CDR3 nucleotide sequence: TGCGCCAGCAGCTTGGAAGCGGGGAGTTTAAGGTACTTC. Its protein is CASSLEAGSLRYF.

The V gene is TRBV5-6, the J gene TRBJ1-1; perhaps TRBD1 as D (6 bases). Germline V gene lookup returns CDR1 SGHDT and CDR2 YYEEEE. V was trimmed by 0 bases and J by 10 bases, leaving 10 bases between them. This CDR3 contains 12 residues. The CDR3 here is CASSLDRVSAFF. The CDR3 nucleotides are TGTGCCAGCAGCTTGGACAGGGTCTCAGCTTTCTTT. Complete variable domain (other parts from reference TRBV5-6 and TRBJ1-1): DAGVTQSPTHLIKTRGQQVTLRCSPKSGHDTVSWYQQALGQGPQFIFQYYEEEERQRGNFPDRFSGHQFPNYSSELNVNALLLGDSALYLCASSLDRVSAFFGQGTRLTVV.

This clone was seen ten or more times. The chain couples TRBV7-9 to TRBJ2-1, with 8 bases fitting TRBD1. This CDR3 comprises 18 residues. V gave up 3 bases and J gave up 0 bases; unmatched junction bases: 10. Germline V gene lookup returns CDR1 SEHNR and CDR2 FQNEAQ (reference sequence). CDR3 coding DNA: TGTGCCAGCAGCTTTGGTTATTCGACAGGGGACTCCTACAATGAGCAGTTCTTC. This encodes CASSFGYSTGDSYNEQFF.

This rearrangement joins TRBV18 to TRBJ1-2, with a weak D call TRBD1 (6 bases). V was pared by 3 bases and J by 4 bases, with 12 bases between. The CDR3 is 14 amino acids. CDR1 and CDR2 (germline): KGHSH, LQKENI. CDR3 loop: CASSPTDRAYGYTF. The CDR3 nucleotides are TGTGCCAGCTCACCGACGGACAGAGCCTATGGCTACACCTTC.

The chain joins TRBV9 to TRBJ1-1; a weak D match, TRBD1 (6 bases). The CDR3 has 15 residues. The V and J ends lost 0 bases and 4 bases respectively, with 13 bases between them. CDR1 and CDR2 from the germline V gene are SGDLS and YYNGEE. The CDR3 reads CASSVAARGGTEAFF. CDR3 coding DNA: TGTGCCAGCAGCGTAGCCGCCAGGGGTGGCACTGAAGCTTTCTTT.

This chain connects TRBV12-5 to TRBJ1-5; D not certain. The CDR3 sequence is 18 residues long. CDR1 LGHNT and CDR2 FRNRAP come from the germline V gene. V dropped 4 bases and J dropped 5 bases, with 24 bases sitting between them. The CDR3 DNA sequence: TGTGCTAGTGGTTCTCCCCCTTCGGAGACCGGGTATTATCAGCCCCAGCATTTT. Amino acid sequence: CASGSPPSETGYYQPQHF.

The CDR3 nucleotides are TGTGCCAGCAGTTTAGGGGTAGCGGCGAACACCGGGGAGCTGTTTTTT. Protein product: CASSLGVAANTGELFF. The rearrangement links TRBV27 to TRBJ2-2; D is perhaps TRBD2 (6 bases). In germline, CDR1 is MNHEY, CDR2 SMNVEV (reference sequence). CDR3 size: 16 residues. V dropped 2 bases and J dropped 0 bases, with 10 bases sitting between them.

This chain joins TRBV6-1 and TRBJ2-7; 9 bases map to TRBD2. Germline-derived CDR1 and CDR2 are MNHNS and SASEGT. V was clipped by 8 bases and J by 6 bases; unmatched bases: 14. The CDR3 extends over 15 amino acids. CDR3 loop: CASEQLAGISGEQYF. CDR3 sequence (DNA): TGTGCCAGCGAACAGCTAGCGGGAATTTCCGGCGAGCAGTACTTC.

The chain employs TRBV7-2 and TRBJ2-5, with D tentatively TRBD2 (6 bases). The ends were cut back, 2 bases at V and 3 bases at J, with 16 bases in the middle. The germline gives CDR1 SGHTA, CDR2 FQGNSA. The CDR3 covers 16 residues. CDR3 sequence reads: CASSLMGSGAEETQYF. The DNA for the CDR3 is TGTGCCAGCAGCTTAATGGGTAGCGGAGCGGAAGAGACCCAGTACTTC.

About this clone: A much larger clone differs from this one at a single base, so this may be a read error. The same CDR3 arises from other DNA sequences in this sample as well. The V and J genes are TRBV5-1 and TRBJ2-7; D is possibly TRBD2 (6 bases). CDR1 and CDR2 from the germline V gene are SGHRS and YFSETQ. V lost 4 bases and J 0 bases, leaving 8 bases between the germline ends. The CDR3 is 13 residues long. DNA for the CDR3: TGCGCCAGCAGCCTGACTAGCTCCTACGAGCAGTACTTC. This translates into CASSLTSSYEQYF.

This rearrangement joins TRBV18 to TRBJ2-7, with 8 bases identical to TRBD1. The J segment lost 2 bases and the V segment lost 6 bases, leaving 6 bases of the junction unmatched. From germline, CDR1 is KGHSH and CDR2 LQKENI. The CDR3 extends over 14 amino acids. Written as DNA, the CDR3 is TGTGCCAGCTCCCAGGGGACAGGACCCTACGAGCAGTACTTC. It codes for CASSQGTGPYEQYF.

The CDR3 DNA follows: TGTGCCAGCAGCTTAGTTGGGGGCGGGGGGGGGACCTATGGCTACACCTTC. Translation: CASSLVGGGGGTYGYTF. The chain is built from TRBV7-2 and TRBJ1-2; D is possibly TRBD1 (6 bases). Germline-derived CDR1 and CDR2 are SGHTA and FQGNSA. The CDR3 is 17 residues long. The V gene lost 1 base and the J gene lost 4 bases, with 19 bases spanning the gap.